The 2 T cell receptor beta chains reported below all come from one sample, sequenced in a study of blood T cell repertoires in COVID-19. Here immunoSEQ multiplex PCR was the method, and the copy in TCRdb shows in-frame clones only, minus some. The sample has about 160,000 clones; approximately 86% are singletons. Sequenced input: peripheral blood. Receptors were obtained from a man in his 60s with COVID-19, enrolled during active disease.

The rearrangement joins TRBV19 to TRBJ1-2; 7 nucleotides line up with TRBD1. The CDR3 runs to 16 residues. The V segment lost 3 bases and the J segment 2 bases; nucleotides outside the gene matches: 9. Germline lookup yields CDR1 LNHDA and CDR2 SQIVND (reference sequence). CDR3: CASSIGGAGGNYGYTF. The CDR3 DNA reads as TGTGCCAGTAGTATTGGAGGGGCAGGGGGAAACTATGGCTACACCTTC.

The genes are TRBV4-3 and TRBJ2-2, with TRBD2 matching 16 bases. V was pared by 3 bases and J by 5 bases, with 6 bases of the junction left unmatched. This CDR3 spans 18 amino acids. Looked up from germline, CDR1 is LGHNA and CDR2 is YSLEER. CDR3 sequence reads: CASSHVPGLAGGTGELFF. The DNA of the CDR3 is TGCGCCAGCAGCCATGTACCGGGACTAGCGGGGGGGACCGGGGAGCTGTTTTTT.